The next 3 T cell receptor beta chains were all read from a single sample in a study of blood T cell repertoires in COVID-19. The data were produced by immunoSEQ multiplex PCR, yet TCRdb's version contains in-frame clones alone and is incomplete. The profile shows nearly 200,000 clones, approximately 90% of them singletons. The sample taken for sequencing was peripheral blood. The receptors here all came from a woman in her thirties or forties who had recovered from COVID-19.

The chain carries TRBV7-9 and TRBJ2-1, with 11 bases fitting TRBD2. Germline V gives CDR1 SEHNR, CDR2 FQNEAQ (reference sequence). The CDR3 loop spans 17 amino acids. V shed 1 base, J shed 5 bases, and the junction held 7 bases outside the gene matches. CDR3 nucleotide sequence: TGTGCCAGCAGCTTAGTTGCGCTAGCGGGAGGAGACAATGAGCAGTTCTTC. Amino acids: CASSLVALAGGDNEQFF.

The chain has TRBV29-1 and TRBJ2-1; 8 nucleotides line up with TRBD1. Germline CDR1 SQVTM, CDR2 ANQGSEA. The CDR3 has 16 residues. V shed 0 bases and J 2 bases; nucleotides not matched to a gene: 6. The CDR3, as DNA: TGCAGCGTTGAAGAGAGGACAGGGAACGCCTACAATGAGCAGTTCTTC. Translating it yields CSVEERTGNAYNEQFF.

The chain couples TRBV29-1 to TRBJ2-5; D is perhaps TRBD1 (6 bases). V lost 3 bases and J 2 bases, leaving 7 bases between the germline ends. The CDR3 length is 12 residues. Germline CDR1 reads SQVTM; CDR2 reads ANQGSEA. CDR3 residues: CSVDGQQETQYF. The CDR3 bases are TGCAGCGTTGACGGACAGCAAGAGACCCAGTACTTC.